Listed below are T cell receptor beta chains from one sample, sequenced in a study of blood T cell repertoires in COVID-19. The table came from immunoSEQ multiplex PCR; TCRdb's copy has only in-frame clones and leaves some out. The table records 150,000 to 200,000 clones, 60% to 80% of them present only once. Sample: peripheral blood. Source of these receptors: a woman in her 70s with acute or convalescent COVID-19. The CDR3 runs from the conserved cysteine through the conserved F or W. Fields, in order: clone size, J gene, V gene, D gene, CDR3 DNA, CDR3 protein. D genes are given only for firm matches. Some rows mark clone size as missing; the rest say once, few, many or name a class of expanded clone.

clone size: once; J gene: TRBJ1-1; V gene: TRBV7-9; D gene: NA; CDR3 DNA: TGTGCCAGCAGCTTAGTATCTTGGCCGGGGGCTTTCTTT; CDR3 protein: CASSLVSWPGAFF
clone size: NA; J gene: TRBJ1-1; V gene: TRBV14; D gene: NA; CDR3 DNA: TGTGCCAGCAGCCAAGGCAACAGGGACGCCAAGGGAGCTTTCTTT; CDR3 protein: CASSQGNRDAKGAFF
clone size: NA; J gene: TRBJ2-3; V gene: TRBV18; D gene: TRBD2; CDR3 DNA: TGTGCCAGCTCACCCCGGACACTAGCGGGAGCGGCAGATACGCAGTATTTT; CDR3 protein: CASSPRTLAGAADTQYF
clone size: once; J gene: TRBJ2-2; V gene: TRBV5-1; D gene: TRBD2; CDR3 DNA: TGCGCCAGCAGCTTGGATGGACTAGCGGAAACCGGGGAGCTGTTTTTT; CDR3 protein: CASSLDGLAETGELFF
clone size: few; J gene: TRBJ1-3; V gene: TRBV9; D gene: TRBD1; CDR3 DNA: TGTGCCAGCAGCTTGACAGGGCAGGGAAACACCATATATTTT; CDR3 protein: CASSLTGQGNTIYF
clone size: NA; J gene: TRBJ1-5; V gene: TRBV19; D gene: NA; CDR3 DNA: TGTGCCAGTAGTATTTTTACAGCCGATCAGCCCCAGCATTTT; CDR3 protein: CASSIFTADQPQHF
clone size: NA; J gene: TRBJ1-4; V gene: TRBV30; D gene: NA; CDR3 DNA: TGTGCCTGGAGTCAATCCTCCGGGACACTCGAATTCGGTGATAATGAAAAACTGTTTTTT; CDR3 protein: CAWSQSSGTLEFGDNEKLFF
clone size: NA; J gene: TRBJ2-1; V gene: TRBV6-5; D gene: NA; CDR3 DNA: TGTGCCAGCACCGGGTACAGGAATGAGCAGTTCTTC; CDR3 protein: CASTGYRNEQFF
clone size: NA; J gene: TRBJ2-7; V gene: TRBV20-1; D gene: NA; CDR3 DNA: TGCAGTGCTAGTTTTAGCGGATACGAGCAGTACTTC; CDR3 protein: CSASFSGYEQYF
clone size: NA; J gene: TRBJ2-2; V gene: TRBV10-3; D gene: TRBD2; CDR3 DNA: TGTGCCATCGGGGGAGGGGTGGCGGTCAACACCGGGGAGCTGTTTTTT; CDR3 protein: CAIGGGVAVNTGELFF
clone size: NA; J gene: TRBJ1-1; V gene: TRBV7-3; D gene: TRBD1; CDR3 DNA: TGTGCCAGCAGCCCGGGACAGGGGAACACTGAAGCTTTCTTT; CDR3 protein: CASSPGQGNTEAFF
clone size: NA; J gene: TRBJ2-1; V gene: TRBV9; D gene: NA; CDR3 DNA: TGTGCCAGCAACGTGGGAGGCGGGACCTCCTACAATGAGCAGTTCTTC; CDR3 protein: CASNVGGGTSYNEQFF
clone size: NA; J gene: TRBJ1-6; V gene: TRBV14; D gene: NA; CDR3 DNA: TGTGCCAGCAGCCCTAATAATTCACCCCTCCACTTT; CDR3 protein: CASSPNNSPLHF
clone size: NA; J gene: TRBJ2-5; V gene: TRBV19; D gene: TRBD2; CDR3 DNA: TGTGCCAGTAGTGCCCAGACTAGCGGGGAAGAGACCCAGTACTTC; CDR3 protein: CASSAQTSGEETQYF
clone size: once; J gene: TRBJ1-6; V gene: TRBV28; D gene: NA; CDR3 DNA: TGTGCCAGCAGCCTACCCCAATTAAGTTCACCCCTCCACTTT; CDR3 protein: CASSLPQLSSPLHF
clone size: few; J gene: TRBJ2-2; V gene: TRBV19; D gene: NA; CDR3 DNA: TGTGCCAGTAGACACCCCCAGAACACCGGGGAGCTGTTTTTT; CDR3 protein: CASRHPQNTGELFF
clone size: NA; J gene: TRBJ1-2; V gene: TRBV7-2; D gene: NA; CDR3 DNA: TGTGCCAGCAGCTTAGGAGTAGGGGTGTCGACGGGCCATAACTATGGCTACACCTTC; CDR3 protein: CASSLGVGVSTGHNYGYTF
clone size: once; J gene: TRBJ2-7; V gene: TRBV11-3; D gene: NA; CDR3 DNA: TGTGCCAGCAGCCGAACTAGAAAAGGCGAGCAGTACTTC; CDR3 protein: CASSRTRKGEQYF
clone size: NA; J gene: TRBJ1-1; V gene: TRBV7-9; D gene: TRBD1; CDR3 DNA: TGTGCCAGCGAACGGACAGGGGCCACTGAAGCTTTCTTT; CDR3 protein: CASERTGATEAFF
clone size: NA; J gene: TRBJ1-2; V gene: TRBV12-1; D gene: NA; CDR3 DNA: TGTGCCAGCAGCTTTGTTGAGGGGGACAACTATGGCTACACCTTC; CDR3 protein: CASSFVEGDNYGYTF
clone size: NA; J gene: TRBJ2-7; V gene: TRBV10-3; D gene: TRBD1; CDR3 DNA: TGTGCCATCAGTGAGTCCAGGGGGCCCGGCTACGAGCAGTACTTC; CDR3 protein: CAISESRGPGYEQYF
clone size: NA; J gene: TRBJ2-7; V gene: TRBV7-2; D gene: TRBD1; CDR3 DNA: TGTGCCAGCAGCGGCCTTAGGGGACAGGCCTACGAGCAGTACTTC; CDR3 protein: CASSGLRGQAYEQYF
clone size: NA; J gene: TRBJ2-5; V gene: TRBV6-5; D gene: TRBD2; CDR3 DNA: TGTGCCAGCAGTTACCCAGGAGAGTCCGGGACTAGCTCCCAGTACTTC; CDR3 protein: CASSYPGESGTSSQYF
clone size: NA; J gene: TRBJ2-6; V gene: TRBV18; D gene: NA; CDR3 DNA: TGTGCCAGCTCACCCCCAGGGGCGAGCTCTGGGGCCAACGTCCTGACTTTC; CDR3 protein: CASSPPGASSGANVLTF
clone size: NA; J gene: TRBJ1-5; V gene: TRBV5-8; D gene: NA; CDR3 DNA: TGTGCCAGCAGCACCCGACAGGCTTCGAGCAATCAGCCCCAGCATTTT; CDR3 protein: CASSTRQASSNQPQHF
clone size: NA; J gene: TRBJ2-1; V gene: TRBV24-1; D gene: NA; CDR3 DNA: TGTGCCACCAGTGTAGACAGAAATTCCTACAATGAGCAGTTCTTC; CDR3 protein: CATSVDRNSYNEQFF
clone size: few; J gene: TRBJ1-5; V gene: TRBV5-5; D gene: TRBD1; CDR3 DNA: TGTGCCAGCAGCCCCGGGACAGGGGGCCTGAAGCCCCAGCATTTT; CDR3 protein: CASSPGTGGLKPQHF
clone size: NA; J gene: TRBJ2-1; V gene: TRBV30; D gene: NA; CDR3 DNA: TGTGCCTGGGAATTACTGAGTGAGCAGTTCTTC; CDR3 protein: CAWELLSEQFF
clone size: few; J gene: TRBJ2-7; V gene: TRBV7-2; D gene: TRBD2; CDR3 DNA: TGTGCCAGCAGCTTAACTTGGGCGGGAGGAACATACGAGCAGTACTTC; CDR3 protein: CASSLTWAGGTYEQYF
clone size: NA; J gene: TRBJ2-1; V gene: TRBV6-5; D gene: NA; CDR3 DNA: TGTGCCAGCAGTTCCAGCCGGGACTGGGATGAGCAGTTCTTC; CDR3 protein: CASSSSRDWDEQFF
clone size: NA; J gene: TRBJ2-7; V gene: TRBV30; D gene: TRBD1; CDR3 DNA: TGTGCCTGGAGAAGGGTCCCTCGGACAGGGAGAGCCTACGAGCAGTACTTC; CDR3 protein: CAWRRVPRTGRAYEQYF